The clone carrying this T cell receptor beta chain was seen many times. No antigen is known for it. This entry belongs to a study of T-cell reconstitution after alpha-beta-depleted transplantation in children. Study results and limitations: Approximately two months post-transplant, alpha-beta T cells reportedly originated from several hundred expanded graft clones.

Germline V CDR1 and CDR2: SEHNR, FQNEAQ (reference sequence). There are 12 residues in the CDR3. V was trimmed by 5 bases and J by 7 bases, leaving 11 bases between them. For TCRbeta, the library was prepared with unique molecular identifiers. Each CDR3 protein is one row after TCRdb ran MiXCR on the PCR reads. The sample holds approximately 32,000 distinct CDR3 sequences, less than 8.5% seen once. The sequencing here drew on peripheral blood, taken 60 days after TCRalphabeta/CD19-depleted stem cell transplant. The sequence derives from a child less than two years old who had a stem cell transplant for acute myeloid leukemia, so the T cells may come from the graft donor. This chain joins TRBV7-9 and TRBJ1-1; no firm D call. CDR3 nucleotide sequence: TGTGCCAGCAGCCTCGGCAGGAGTGAAGCTTTCTTT. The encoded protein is CASSLGRSEAFF.